These 10 T cell receptor beta chains were sequenced from one sample in a study of T cell responses to AZD1222 COVID-19 vaccine. Measured with immunoSEQ multiplex PCR; TCRdb has only the in-frame clones, and not every one. The sample lists around 120,000 clones, around 92% seen once, with 11% to 15% in the top ten. This sample comprised peripheral blood, obtained on day 0 of AZD1222 vaccination. These TCRs come from an adult in good health.

V and J are TRBV24-1 and TRBJ1-2, with 8 positions matching TRBD1. After removal of 2 bases from V and 3 bases from J, the junction contained 1 base not matched to a gene. The CDR3 has 14 amino acids. Germline V gene data show CDR1 as KGHDR and CDR2 as SFDVKD. The CDR3, as DNA: TGTGCCACCAGTGATTCACAGGGGGACTATGGCTACACCTTC. Translated, it gives CATSDSQGDYGYTF.

The chain employs TRBV6-2 or TRBV6-3 and TRBJ2-1; TRBD2 matches at 14 bases. The CDR3 loop spans 17 amino acids. Trimming at V came to 4 bases and at J to 1 base, leaving 3 bases not matched to a gene. Per germline, CDR1 MNHEY and CDR2 SVGEGT. For the CDR3, the DNA is TGTGCCAGCAGTTCGGGACTAGCGGGAGCTTCCTACAATGAGCAGTTCTTC. Protein: CASSSGLAGASYNEQFF.

V and J are TRBV11-2 and TRBJ1-4; D is unclear. Trimming cost V 5 bases and J 0 bases, with 13 bases left between them. Germline V gene lookup returns CDR1 SGHAT and CDR2 FQNNGV. This CDR3 contains 16 residues. The CDR3: CASSPISLTTNEKLFF. CDR3 bases: TGTGCCAGCAGCCCCATTAGCCTGACAACTAATGAAAAACTGTTTTTT.

The chain uses TRBV29-1 and TRBJ1-2; 10 bases are shared with TRBD1. V lost 3 bases and J lost 1; bases outside the gene matches: 14. The germline CDR1 and CDR2 sequences are SQVTM and ANQGSEA. The length of the CDR3 is 18 residues. The CDR3 DNA is TGCAGCGTTGACTACCGGGACAGGGGCGATAAGGATAACTATGGCTACACCTTC. This gives the protein CSVDYRDRGDKDNYGYTF.

This chain joins TRBV2 and TRBJ2-5; D is uncertain. CDR1 SNHLY and CDR2 FYNNEI come from the germline V gene. This CDR3 comprises 16 residues. Trimming took 0 bases from V and 5 from J, leaving 16 bases between them. This CDR3 is CASSEAIRAGRETQYF. The CDR3 nucleotides are TGTGCCAGCAGTGAAGCGATTCGGGCCGGCAGGGAGACCCAGTACTTC.

This clone was seen ten or more times. The chain joins TRBV28 to TRBJ2-7; 7 bases fit TRBD1. Per germline, CDR1 MDHEN and CDR2 SYDVKM. The V segment lost 4 bases and the J segment 3 bases; nucleotides outside the gene matches: 15. CDR3 length: 17 amino acids. The CDR3, as DNA: TGTGCCAGCAGTTCAATTTTAGTTGGGACAGAGAGCTACGAGCAGTACTTC. As protein: CASSSILVGTESYEQYF.

The chain carries TRBV28 and TRBJ2-3; weak D call: TRBD2 (6 bases). Trimming took 4 bases from V and 2 from J, leaving 19 bases between them. This CDR3 region has 17 residues. CDR1 is MDHEN and CDR2 is SYDVKM in the germline V gene. The CDR3 bases are TGTGCCAGCAGTTCTGGGACTTTCGCGGTCCCCACAGATACGCAGTATTTT. It translates to CASSSGTFAVPTDTQYF.

V usage is TRBV7-8 and J usage is TRBJ1-1; D remains unclear. The ends were cut back, 1 base at V and 3 bases at J, with 6 bases in the middle. The CDR3 runs to 13 residues. Looked up from germline, CDR1 is SGHVS and CDR2 is FQNEAQ. The CDR3: CASSLVDYTEAFF. The CDR3 DNA reads as TGTGCCAGCAGCTTAGTCGACTACACTGAAGCTTTCTTT.

The CDR3 nucleotides read TGTGCCAGCGGCAACAGCGGATACACTGAAGCTTTCTTT. It codes for CASGNSGYTEAFF. The V call is TRBV12-3 or TRBV12-4, the J call TRBJ1-1; D is undetermined. V gave up 8 bases and J gave up 3 bases, with 13 bases separating them. The CDR3 is made up of 13 amino acids.

V is TRBV6-1 and J is TRBJ1-1; D possibly corresponds to TRBD1 (6 bases). V was cut by 3 bases and J by 5 bases, with 7 bases left in between. CDR3 length: 12 amino acids. CDR1 and CDR2 from the germline V gene are MNHNS and SASEGT. The CDR3 is CASSEQGTEAFF. CDR3 nucleotide sequence: TGTGCCAGCAGTGAGCAGGGGACTGAAGCTTTCTTT.